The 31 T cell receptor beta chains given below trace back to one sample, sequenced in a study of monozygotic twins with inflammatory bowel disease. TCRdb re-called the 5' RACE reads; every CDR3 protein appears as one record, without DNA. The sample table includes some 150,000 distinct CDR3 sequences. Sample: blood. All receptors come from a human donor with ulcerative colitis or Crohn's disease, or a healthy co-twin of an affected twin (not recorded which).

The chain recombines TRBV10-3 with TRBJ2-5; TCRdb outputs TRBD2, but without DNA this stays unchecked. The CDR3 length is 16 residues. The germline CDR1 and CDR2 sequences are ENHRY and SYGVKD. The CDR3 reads CAISGSPAGGKETQYF.

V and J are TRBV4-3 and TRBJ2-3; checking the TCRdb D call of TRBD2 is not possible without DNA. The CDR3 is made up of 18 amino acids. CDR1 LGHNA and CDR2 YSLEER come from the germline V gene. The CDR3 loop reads CASSPQEAGEATTDTQYF.

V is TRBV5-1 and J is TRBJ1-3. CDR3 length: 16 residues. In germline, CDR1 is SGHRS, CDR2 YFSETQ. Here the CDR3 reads CASSLFTFSSGNTIYF.

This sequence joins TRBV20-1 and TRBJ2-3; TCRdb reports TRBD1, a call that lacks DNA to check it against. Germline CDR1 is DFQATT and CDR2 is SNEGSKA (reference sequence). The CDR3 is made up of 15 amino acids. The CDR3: CSAKRPRVVTDTQYF.

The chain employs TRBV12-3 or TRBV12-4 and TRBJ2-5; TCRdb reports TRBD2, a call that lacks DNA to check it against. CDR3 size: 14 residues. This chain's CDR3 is CASRGLAGEETQYF.

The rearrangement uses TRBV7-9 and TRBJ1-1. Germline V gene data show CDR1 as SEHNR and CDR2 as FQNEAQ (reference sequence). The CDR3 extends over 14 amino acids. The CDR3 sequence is CASSGGAFGAEAFF.

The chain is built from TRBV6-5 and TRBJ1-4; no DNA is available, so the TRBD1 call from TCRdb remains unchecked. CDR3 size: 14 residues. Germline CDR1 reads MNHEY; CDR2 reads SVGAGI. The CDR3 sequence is CASSYRGGIEKLFF.

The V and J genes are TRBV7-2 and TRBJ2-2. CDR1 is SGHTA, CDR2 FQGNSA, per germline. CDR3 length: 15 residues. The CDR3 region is CASSLYPRSTGELFF.

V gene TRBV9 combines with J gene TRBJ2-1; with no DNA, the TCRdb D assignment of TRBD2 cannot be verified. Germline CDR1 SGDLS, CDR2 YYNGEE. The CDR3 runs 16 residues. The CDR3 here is CASSRPGLAGYNEQFF.

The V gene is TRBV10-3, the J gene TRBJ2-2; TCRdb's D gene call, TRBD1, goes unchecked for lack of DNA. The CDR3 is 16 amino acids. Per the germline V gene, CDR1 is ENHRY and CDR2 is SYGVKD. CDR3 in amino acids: CAIRQLGQGNTGELFF.

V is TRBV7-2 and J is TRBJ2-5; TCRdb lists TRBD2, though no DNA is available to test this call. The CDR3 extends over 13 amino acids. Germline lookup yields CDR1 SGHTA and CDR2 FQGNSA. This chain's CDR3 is CASSPEADETQYF.

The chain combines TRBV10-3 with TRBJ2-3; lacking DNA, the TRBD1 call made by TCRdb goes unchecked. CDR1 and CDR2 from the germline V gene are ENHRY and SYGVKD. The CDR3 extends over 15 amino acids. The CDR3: CAISAETGFTDTQYF.

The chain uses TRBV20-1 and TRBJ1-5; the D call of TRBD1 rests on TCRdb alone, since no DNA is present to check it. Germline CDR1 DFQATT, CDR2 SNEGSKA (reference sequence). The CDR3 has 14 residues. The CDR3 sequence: CSARPVGTPQPQHF.

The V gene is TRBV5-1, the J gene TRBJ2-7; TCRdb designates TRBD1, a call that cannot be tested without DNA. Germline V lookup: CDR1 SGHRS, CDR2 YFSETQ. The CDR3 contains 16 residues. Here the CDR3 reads CASSPATGESSYEQYF.

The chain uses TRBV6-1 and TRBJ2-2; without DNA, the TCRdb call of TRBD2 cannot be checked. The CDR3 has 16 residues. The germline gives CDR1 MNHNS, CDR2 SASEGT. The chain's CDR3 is CASSETSGIGPGELFF.

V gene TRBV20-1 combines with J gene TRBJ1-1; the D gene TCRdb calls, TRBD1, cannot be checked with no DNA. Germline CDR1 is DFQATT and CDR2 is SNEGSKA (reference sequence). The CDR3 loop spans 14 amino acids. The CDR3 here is CSARSAQGEGEAFF.

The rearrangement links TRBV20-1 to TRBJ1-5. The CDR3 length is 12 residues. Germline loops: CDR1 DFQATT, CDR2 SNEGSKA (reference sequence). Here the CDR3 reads CSARRINQPQHF.

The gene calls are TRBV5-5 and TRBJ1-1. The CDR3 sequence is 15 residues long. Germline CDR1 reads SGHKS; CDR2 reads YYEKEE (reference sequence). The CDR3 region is CASSPLGGPNTEAFF.

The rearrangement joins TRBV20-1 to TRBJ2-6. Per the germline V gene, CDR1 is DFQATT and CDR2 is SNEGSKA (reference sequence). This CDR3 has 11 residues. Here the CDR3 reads CSADGANVLTF.

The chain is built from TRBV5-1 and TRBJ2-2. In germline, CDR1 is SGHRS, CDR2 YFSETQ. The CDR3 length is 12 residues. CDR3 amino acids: CASRLPLGELFF. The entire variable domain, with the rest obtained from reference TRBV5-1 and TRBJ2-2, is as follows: KAGVTQTPRYLIKTRGQQVTLSCSPISGHRSVSWYQQTPGQGLQFLFEYFSETQRNKGNFPGRFSGRQFSNSRSEMNVSTLELGDSALYLCASRLPLGELFFGEGSRLTVL.

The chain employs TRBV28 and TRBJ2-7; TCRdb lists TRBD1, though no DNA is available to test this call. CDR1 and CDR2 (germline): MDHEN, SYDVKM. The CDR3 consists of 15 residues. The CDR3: CASSPPRGTPYEQYF.

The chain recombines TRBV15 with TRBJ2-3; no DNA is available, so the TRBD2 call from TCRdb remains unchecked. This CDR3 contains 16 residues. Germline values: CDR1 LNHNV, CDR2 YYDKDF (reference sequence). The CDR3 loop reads CATSTIGGRVRDTQYF.

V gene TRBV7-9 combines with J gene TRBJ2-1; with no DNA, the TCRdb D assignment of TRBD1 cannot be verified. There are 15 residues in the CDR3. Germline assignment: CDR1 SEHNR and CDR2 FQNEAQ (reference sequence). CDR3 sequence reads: CASSLASTRGHEQFF.

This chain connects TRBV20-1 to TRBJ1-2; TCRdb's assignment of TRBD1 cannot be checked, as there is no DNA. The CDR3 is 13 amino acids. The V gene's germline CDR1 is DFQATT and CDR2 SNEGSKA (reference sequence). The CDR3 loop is CSARETGNYGYTF.

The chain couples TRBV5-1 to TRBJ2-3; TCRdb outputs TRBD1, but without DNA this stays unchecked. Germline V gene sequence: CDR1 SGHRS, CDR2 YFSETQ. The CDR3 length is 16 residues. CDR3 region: CASGQLAGSTTDTQYF.

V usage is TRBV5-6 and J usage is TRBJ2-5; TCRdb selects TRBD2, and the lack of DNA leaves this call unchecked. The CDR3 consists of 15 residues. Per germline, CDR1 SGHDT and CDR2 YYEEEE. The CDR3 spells CASSLVTSGEETQYF.

The CDR3 spells CSAMGGGQGFEELFF. V and J are TRBV20-1 and TRBJ2-2; TCRdb designates TRBD1, a call that cannot be tested without DNA. The CDR3 is 15 amino acids. The germline V gene encodes CDR1 DFQATT and CDR2 SNEGSKA (reference sequence).

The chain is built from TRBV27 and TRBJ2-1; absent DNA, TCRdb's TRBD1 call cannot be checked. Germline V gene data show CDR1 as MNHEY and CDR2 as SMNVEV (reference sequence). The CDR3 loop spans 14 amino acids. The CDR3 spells CASSLGQGGNEQFF.

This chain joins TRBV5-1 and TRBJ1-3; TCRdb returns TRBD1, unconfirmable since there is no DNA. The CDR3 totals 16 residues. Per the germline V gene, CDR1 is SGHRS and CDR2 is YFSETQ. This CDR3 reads CASSVDQGPLGSTIYF.

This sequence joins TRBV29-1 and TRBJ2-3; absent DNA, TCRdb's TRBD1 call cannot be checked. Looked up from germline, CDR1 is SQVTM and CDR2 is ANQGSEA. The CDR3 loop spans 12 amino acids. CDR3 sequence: CSGGAMADTQYF.

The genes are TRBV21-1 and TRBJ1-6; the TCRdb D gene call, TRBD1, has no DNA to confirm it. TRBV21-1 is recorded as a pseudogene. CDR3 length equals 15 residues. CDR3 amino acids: CASSTPGQENSPLHF.